These T cell receptor beta chains were read from a single sample in a study of radiation and T cells in renal cell carcinoma. Here immunoSEQ multiplex PCR was the method, and the copy in TCRdb shows in-frame clones only, minus some. The top ten clones hold roughly 13% of a sample with about 150,000 clones, about nine tenths of them seen once. Source: blood, taken from a patient whose treatment included radiotherapy and nephrectomy. These receptors originate from a woman in her 50s with renal cell carcinoma. CDR3s include the opening cysteine and the closing phenylalanine or tryptophan. Each record gives: J gene, D gene, clone size, V gene, CDR3 protein, CDR3 DNA. D genes are given only for firm matches. Some rows mark clone size as missing; the rest say once, few, many or name a class of expanded clone.

TRBJ2-7 NA NA TRBV7-2 CASSLAVFSYEQYF TGTGCCAGCAGCTTAGCTGTGTTCTCCTACGAGCAGTACTTC
TRBJ2-5 NA once TRBV6-5 CASKGAQGGVETQYF TGTGCCAGTAAAGGGGCACAGGGAGGAGTAGAGACCCAGTACTTC
TRBJ2-7 NA NA TRBV7-2 CASTSGPLYEQYF TGTGCCAGCACCTCGGGCCCCCTCTACGAGCAGTACTTC
TRBJ2-7 NA NA TRBV7-8 CASSYADRTYEQYF TGTGCCAGCAGCTATGCTGACAGGACCTACGAGCAGTACTTC
TRBJ1-2 TRBD1 few TRBV7-3 CASSLQGDRGYGYTF TGTGCCAGCAGCCTCCAAGGGGACAGGGGTTATGGCTACACCTTC
TRBJ1-1 NA NA TRBV2 CASSALSTENTEAFF TGTGCCAGCAGTGCCCTTTCGACGGAGAACACTGAAGCTTTCTTT
TRBJ2-1 TRBD1 NA TRBV28 CASSPRDSLFYNEQFF TGTGCCAGCAGCCCCCGGGACAGCCTTTTCTACAATGAGCAGTTCTTC
TRBJ1-2 NA NA TRBV18 CASSPDSSYTF TGTGCCAGCTCACCAGACAGCTCCTACACCTTC
TRBJ2-3 NA once TRBV7-2 CASSFASIADTQYF TGTGCCAGCAGCTTTGCTAGTATCGCAGATACGCAGTATTTT
TRBJ2-1 NA NA TRBV7-2 CASSLGAGGSYNEQFF TGTGCCAGCAGCTTAGGGGCCGGGGGCTCCTACAATGAGCAGTTCTTC
TRBJ2-2 NA NA TRBV5-1 CASSFGGGDTGELFF TGCGCCAGCAGCTTTGGTGGGGGAGATACCGGGGAGCTGTTTTTT
TRBJ2-5 NA NA TRBV6-5 CASRRAGASREQYF TGTGCCAGCCGGCGGGCGGGGGCGTCTCGAGAGCAGTACTTC
TRBJ2-1 TRBD2 once TRBV4-1 CASSRSSGGAGYNEQFF TGCGCCAGCAGCCGCTCTAGCGGGGGGGCGGGGTACAATGAGCAGTTCTTC
TRBJ2-7 TRBD2 NA TRBV4-1 CASSQGTSGAFYEQYF TGCGCCAGCAGCCAAGGGACTAGCGGGGCGTTCTACGAGCAGTACTTC
TRBJ1-4 TRBD1 NA TRBV4-1 CASSQDLSRGGINEKLFF TGCGCCAGCAGCCAAGATCTCTCAAGAGGGGGCATTAATGAAAAACTGTTTTTT
TRBJ2-7 NA few TRBV2 CASRQSSYEQYF TGTGCCAGTAGACAGAGCTCCTACGAGCAGTACTTC
TRBJ2-3 NA NA TRBV25-1 CASSDHSGTDTQYF TGTGCCAGCAGTGACCACTCCGGGACAGATACGCAGTATTTT
TRBJ2-5 NA once TRBV4-1 CASSQVEEETQYF TGCGCCAGCAGCCAAGTTGAAGAGGAGACCCAGTACTTC
TRBJ1-2 NA NA TRBV6-1 CASSEGQDGPYGYTF TGTGCCAGCAGTGAAGGACAGGACGGACCTTATGGCTACACCTTC
TRBJ1-2 NA NA TRBV2 CASSAMWQGPYGYTF TGTGCCAGCAGCGCGATGTGGCAGGGCCCCTATGGCTACACCTTC
TRBJ2-1 TRBD2 NA TRBV27 CASSPGTSGASRRNEQFF TGTGCCAGCAGTCCCGGGACTAGCGGGGCTAGCAGGAGGAATGAGCAGTTCTTC
TRBJ1-5 NA NA TRBV6-1 CASSDPARADYSNQPQHF TGTGCCAGCAGTGACCCCGCCAGGGCTGATTATAGCAATCAGCCCCAGCATTTT
TRBJ1-3 NA NA TRBV18 CASSPIAPGNTIYF TGTGCCAGCTCACCAATCGCACCTGGAAACACCATATATTTT
TRBJ1-5 NA NA TRBV19 CASTYRVGQPQHF TGTGCCAGTACTTACAGGGTTGGTCAGCCCCAGCATTTT
TRBJ1-3 NA NA TRBV5-4 CATHRDKSSGNTIYF TGTGCCACACACCGGGACAAGAGCTCTGGAAACACCATATATTTT